This T cell receptor (beta chain) was sequenced in a study of CD4 T cells in relation to SARS-CoV-2 and coronaviruses. Turning to the study itself: Convalescent patients were under 10 males and 4 females; two were Hispanic. The restricting HLA molecule for shared crossreactive spike epitopes was mapped.

Germline V CDR1 and CDR2: MNHNY, SVGAGI (reference sequence). The CDR3 has 21 residues. The V end was cut by 6 bases, the J end by 0 bases, with 29 bases between. Naive and memory CD4+ T cell DNA was deep-sequenced without culture. Repertoires were generated with immunoSEQ multiplex PCR, while TCRdb's copy carries only in-frame clones and drops some. In the table there are about 56,000 clones, just over 90% of which are singletons. The source material was naive CD4+ T cells from PBMCs. Subset defined: naive CD4+ T cells isolated by negative enrichment. The J gene is TRBJ2-2, the V gene TRBV6-6, with a possible D match to TRBD1 (5 bases). The receptor was isolated from an adult with COVID-19. The CDR3 sequence: CASSKDTLASFLWANTGELFF. The DNA for the CDR3 is TGTGCCAGCAGCAAGGACACGTTGGCAAGCTTCTTGTGGGCGAACACCGGGGAGCTGTTTTTT.